The clone carrying this T cell receptor (beta chain) occurred a few times. What it recognizes is unknown. This specimen comes from a study of cytomegalovirus exposure and HLA in healthy donors. At the level of the study: From donors who were HLA-typed, an early data release held 80 million to 85 million unique TCRs.

The ends lost 5 bases at V and 6 bases at J; junction bases unmatched: 1. The CDR3 extends over 12 amino acids. The V gene's germline CDR1 is SGHRS and CDR2 YFSETQ. In the PCR, 60 Vbeta and 13 Jbeta primers were used. Sequencing was performed with immunoSEQ multiplex PCR; in TCRdb, only in-frame clones are kept and a portion is missing. Of 100,000 to 150,000 clones listed, about 71% are singletons. Whole-study results and caveats: A few chains linked to CMV were shown in vitro to be specific for CMV antigens. Most CMV-associated TCR beta chains appeared HLA-restricted in a later analysis.

The chain carries TRBV5-1 and TRBJ1-1, with 10 bases identical to TRBD1. This TCR derives from an older woman in good health and CMV-seropositive. The sequencing input was PBMCs. The CDR3 protein is CASRGQGAEAFF. CDR3 sequence (DNA): TGCGCCAGCAGAGGACAGGGGGCTGAAGCTTTCTTT.